This entry concerns a single T cell receptor beta chain. The repertoire was sequenced with immunoSEQ multiplex PCR; TCRdb's copy has only in-frame clones and lacks some. The repertoire holds under 300,000 clones, with approximately 90% as singletons. In germline, CDR1 is SGHVS, CDR2 FQNEAQ. Unmatched junction bases numbered 5, after V lost 3 bases and J lost 0 bases. The CDR3 is 15 residues long. This sample was taken from a study of blood T cell repertoires in COVID-19. Study-wide background: T cells, B-cell-depleted T cells, or PBMCs supplied cDNA or gDNA.

J is TRBJ2-7 and V is TRBV7-8; 7 bases match TRBD2. This TCR was sampled from a man in his forties who had recovered from COVID-19. The sample was PBMCs or T cells enriched from blood (not recorded which). In nucleotides, the CDR3 is TGTGCCAGCAGCTTGACCCGGGACTACTCCTACGAGCAGTACTTC. Translating gives CASSLTRDYSYEQYF.